These T cell receptor beta chains were read from a single sample in a study of T cell repertoires in cytomegalovirus infection. Each CDR3 protein gets one entry after TCRdb re-called the reads with MiXCR. The sample includes fewer than 200,000 distinct CDR3 sequences, approximately 19% of them seen just once. The specimen sequenced was PBMCs. The receptors derive from a human donor in good health (CMV status not recorded). Some clones in this sample may be carry-over from other donors' samples. Both conserved end residues are part of each CDR3. A D gene is named only where the DNA matches it firmly. Not every row has a clone size; where given, it reads once, few, many or a size class.

clone size,V gene,D gene,J gene,CDR3 protein
many,TRBV11-1,-,TRBJ2-3,CASSFVRGPPRDTQYF
-,TRBV5-4,TRBD2,TRBJ2-2,CASSLGVSGGNTGELFF
many,TRBV7-2,-,TRBJ2-3,CASSLDQPSRTDTQYF
many,TRBV7-2,TRBD2,TRBJ2-3,CASSSRGGLTDTQYF
-,TRBV11-2,-,TRBJ1-3,CASSLPWSLATIYF
-,TRBV28,-,TRBJ2-3,CASSLQRSTQYF
few,TRBV4-3,-,TRBJ1-2,CASSQGTMSYGYTF
-,TRBV7-9,TRBD1,TRBJ1-1,CASSRTGGLMNTEAFF
many,TRBV6-1,TRBD1,TRBJ2-2,CASSERTGDTGELFF
-,TRBV7-3,-,TRBJ1-1,CASSLRPWDTEAFF
many,TRBV2,TRBD2,TRBJ2-2,CASSPLAGGSGKGELFF
few,TRBV12-3/TRBV12-4,-,TRBJ2-7,CASSDRQEKYEQYF
many,TRBV7-2,-,TRBJ2-2,CASSYRVPNTGELFF
few,TRBV28,-,TRBJ2-2,CASSLGAAYTGELFF
once,TRBV2,TRBD1,TRBJ2-3,CASSPGDRGDLDTQYF
-,TRBV12-5,TRBD1,TRBJ1-1,CASGRGDREGTEAFF
-,TRBV19,TRBD1,TRBJ1-2,CASTDGAGGGYGYTF
once,TRBV10-3,-,TRBJ1-1,CAVKGNGNTEAFF
few,TRBV6-2/TRBV6-3,-,TRBJ2-5,CASSYDRIQETQYF
many,TRBV27,-,TRBJ1-6,CASSFSGPQNSPLHF
-,TRBV3-1,-,TRBJ2-7,CASSQGKRLHEQYF
many,TRBV7-3,TRBD1,TRBJ1-1,CASSSQGHTEAFF
few,TRBV11-1,-,TRBJ2-7,CASSSPDWAYEQYF
-,TRBV19,-,TRBJ1-1,CASSMYLKGTEAFF
-,TRBV27,TRBD1,TRBJ1-1,CASSPDRGDTEAFF
-,TRBV28,-,TRBJ1-1,CASSHPPGARGNTEAFF
-,TRBV5-4,-,TRBJ1-2,CASSLDPGATGYGYTF
few,TRBV5-1,TRBD2,TRBJ2-1,CASSNGGASNEQFF
-,TRBV2,-,TRBJ2-3,CASSVGSTDTDTQYF
many,TRBV7-2,-,TRBJ2-2,CASSSSWRSTGELFF
few,TRBV11-3,TRBD2,TRBJ2-3,CASSQSGNSRADTQYF
few,TRBV7-3,-,TRBJ1-1,CASSLTGGRNTEAFF
many,TRBV5-1,TRBD1,TRBJ1-1,CASSYEGQIKNTEAFF
-,TRBV7-9,TRBD2,TRBJ2-1,CASSFMGAGYVQEQFF
-,TRBV19,-,TRBJ1-2,CASSTALEADLYPYGYTF
many,TRBV2,-,TRBJ2-7,CASSGQSYEQYF
many,TRBV19,TRBD2,TRBJ2-2,CASSQTSITVGELFF
many,TRBV7-2,-,TRBJ2-7,CASSSPTGSYEQYF
-,TRBV6-2/TRBV6-3,TRBD2,TRBJ2-7,CASVASGLEQFRQYF
many,TRBV6-1,-,TRBJ1-3,CASSEGWPGNTIYF
few,TRBV7-8,-,TRBJ1-5,CASSLVREQQPQHF
-,TRBV5-6,-,TRBJ2-2,CASSLEWTANTGELFF
many,TRBV6-1,-,TRBJ2-1,CASSVVGGMYNEQFF
few,TRBV5-1,TRBD1,TRBJ2-6,CASRTGETRGGANVLTF
-,TRBV7-2,TRBD2,TRBJ2-1,CASSPRGGAEQFF
few,TRBV7-6,TRBD2,TRBJ2-1,CASSLEPSGRDSYNEQFF
-,TRBV27,-,TRBJ1-1,CASSLLGEVTEAFF
few,TRBV5-6,-,TRBJ1-3,CASSGLLGASGNTIYF